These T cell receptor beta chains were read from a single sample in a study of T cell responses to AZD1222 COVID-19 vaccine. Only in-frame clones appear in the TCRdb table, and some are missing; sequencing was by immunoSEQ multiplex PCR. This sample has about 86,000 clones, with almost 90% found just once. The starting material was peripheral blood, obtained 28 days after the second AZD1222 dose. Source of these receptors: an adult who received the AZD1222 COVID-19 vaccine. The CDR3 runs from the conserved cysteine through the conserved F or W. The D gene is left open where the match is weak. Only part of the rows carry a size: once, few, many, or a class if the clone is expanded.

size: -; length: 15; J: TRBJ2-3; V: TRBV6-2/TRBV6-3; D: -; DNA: TGTGCCAGCAGTCCCGGGAAGCAGCACACAGATACGCAGTATTTT; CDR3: CASSPGKQHTDTQYF
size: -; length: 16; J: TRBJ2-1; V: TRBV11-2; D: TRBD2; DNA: TGTGCCAGCAGCTCGCTTAGCGGGAAAGGGACGTTGGAGCAGTTCTTC; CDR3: CASSSLSGKGTLEQFF
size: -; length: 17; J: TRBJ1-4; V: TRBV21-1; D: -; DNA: TGTGCCAGCAGCACCCTGACAGTCAACTTAACTAATGAAAAACTGTTTTTT; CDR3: CASSTLTVNLTNEKLFF
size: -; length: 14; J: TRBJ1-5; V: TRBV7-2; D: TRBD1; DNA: TGTGCCAGCAGCTTAGGACAGGGGTATCAGCCCCAGCATTTT; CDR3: CASSLGQGYQPQHF
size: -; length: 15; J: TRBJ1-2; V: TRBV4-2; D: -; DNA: TGTGCCAGCAGCCTCGAAAGGGCGGGAAACTATGGCTACACCTTC; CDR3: CASSLERAGNYGYTF
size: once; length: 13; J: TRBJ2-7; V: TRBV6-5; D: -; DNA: TGTGCCAGCTCGGCCAGGGGCCTAAGGGAGCAGTACTTC; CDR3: CASSARGLREQYF
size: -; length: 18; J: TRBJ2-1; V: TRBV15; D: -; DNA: TGTGCCACCAGCAGAGATACGGTGGTCCCTAGCTCCTACAATGAGCAGTTCTTC; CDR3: CATSRDTVVPSSYNEQFF
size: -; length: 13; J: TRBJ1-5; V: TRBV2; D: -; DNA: TGTGCCAGCATCATAGACTCTAGTCAGCCCCAGCATTTT; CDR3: CASIIDSSQPQHF
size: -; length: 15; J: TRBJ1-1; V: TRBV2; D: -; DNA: TGTGCCAGCAGCCGGTTGAGGGCTCAGAACACTGAAGCTTTCTTT; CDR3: CASSRLRAQNTEAFF
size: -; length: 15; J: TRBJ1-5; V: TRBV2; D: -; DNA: TGTGCCAGCAGAGAAGACGGGTATAGCAATCAGCCCCAGCATTTT; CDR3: CASREDGYSNQPQHF
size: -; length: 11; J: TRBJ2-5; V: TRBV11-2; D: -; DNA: TGTGCCAGCAGCTTGGGAGAGACCCAGTACTTC; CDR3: CASSLGETQYF
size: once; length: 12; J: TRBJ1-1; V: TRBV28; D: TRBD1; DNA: TGTGCCACCACTTATCGTCCCGGACAGGGCTCATTT; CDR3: CATTYRPGQGSF
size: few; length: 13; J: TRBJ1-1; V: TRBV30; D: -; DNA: TGTGCCTGGAGTGTACGGGGGAACACTGAAGCTTTCTTT; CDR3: CAWSVRGNTEAFF
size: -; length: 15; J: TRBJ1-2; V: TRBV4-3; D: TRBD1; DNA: TGCGCCAGCAGCCAAGGTGCGGACAGGGCCCATGGCTACACCTTC; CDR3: CASSQGADRAHGYTF
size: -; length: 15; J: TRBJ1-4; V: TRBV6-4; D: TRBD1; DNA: TGTGCCAGCAGTCCTGGACAGGGAGCTAATGAAAAACTGTTTTTT; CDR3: CASSPGQGANEKLFF
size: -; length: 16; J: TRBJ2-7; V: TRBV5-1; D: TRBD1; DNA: TGCGCCAGCAGCTTGGCGACAGGGGGTCGGTCCTACGAGCAGTACTTC; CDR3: CASSLATGGRSYEQYF
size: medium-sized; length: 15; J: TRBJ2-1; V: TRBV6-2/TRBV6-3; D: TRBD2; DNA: TGTGCCAGCAGTTACTCGACTAGCGGGAGTGATGAGCAGTTCTTC; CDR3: CASSYSTSGSDEQFF
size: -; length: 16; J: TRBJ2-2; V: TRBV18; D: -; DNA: TGTGCCAGCTCCCTTTCGGCGCCCACGGGGACCGGGGAGCTGTTTTTT; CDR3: CASSLSAPTGTGELFF
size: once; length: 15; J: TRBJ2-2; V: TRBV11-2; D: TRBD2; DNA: TGTGCCAGCAGCGCTTGGCAGGCGGGGGCCGGGGAGCTGTTTTTT; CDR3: CASSAWQAGAGELFF
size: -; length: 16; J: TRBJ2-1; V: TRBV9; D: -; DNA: TGTGCCAGCAGCTCACAGGGCCCGGGATACTACAATGAGCAGTTCTTC; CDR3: CASSSQGPGYYNEQFF
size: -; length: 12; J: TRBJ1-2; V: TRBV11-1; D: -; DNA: TGTGCCAGCAGCTTAGAAGAGGGGGGCTACACCTTC; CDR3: CASSLEEGGYTF
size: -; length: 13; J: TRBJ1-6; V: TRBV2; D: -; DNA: TGTGCCAGCAGTGCCGGGGAGGATTCACCCCTCCACTTT; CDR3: CASSAGEDSPLHF